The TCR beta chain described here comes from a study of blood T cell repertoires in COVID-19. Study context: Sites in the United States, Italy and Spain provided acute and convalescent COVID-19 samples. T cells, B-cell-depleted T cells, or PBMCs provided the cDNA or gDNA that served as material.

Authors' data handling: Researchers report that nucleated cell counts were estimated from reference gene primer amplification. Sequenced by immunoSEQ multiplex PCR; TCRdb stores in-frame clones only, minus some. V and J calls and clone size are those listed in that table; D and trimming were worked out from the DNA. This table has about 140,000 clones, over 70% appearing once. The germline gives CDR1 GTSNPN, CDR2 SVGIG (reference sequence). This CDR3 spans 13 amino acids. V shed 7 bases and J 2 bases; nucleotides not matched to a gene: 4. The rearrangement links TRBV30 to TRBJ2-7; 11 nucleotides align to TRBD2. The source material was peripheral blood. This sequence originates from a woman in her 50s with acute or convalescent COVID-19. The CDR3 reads CASHSGGAYEQYF. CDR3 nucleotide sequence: TGTGCCTCCCATAGCGGGGGGGCCTACGAGCAGTACTTC.